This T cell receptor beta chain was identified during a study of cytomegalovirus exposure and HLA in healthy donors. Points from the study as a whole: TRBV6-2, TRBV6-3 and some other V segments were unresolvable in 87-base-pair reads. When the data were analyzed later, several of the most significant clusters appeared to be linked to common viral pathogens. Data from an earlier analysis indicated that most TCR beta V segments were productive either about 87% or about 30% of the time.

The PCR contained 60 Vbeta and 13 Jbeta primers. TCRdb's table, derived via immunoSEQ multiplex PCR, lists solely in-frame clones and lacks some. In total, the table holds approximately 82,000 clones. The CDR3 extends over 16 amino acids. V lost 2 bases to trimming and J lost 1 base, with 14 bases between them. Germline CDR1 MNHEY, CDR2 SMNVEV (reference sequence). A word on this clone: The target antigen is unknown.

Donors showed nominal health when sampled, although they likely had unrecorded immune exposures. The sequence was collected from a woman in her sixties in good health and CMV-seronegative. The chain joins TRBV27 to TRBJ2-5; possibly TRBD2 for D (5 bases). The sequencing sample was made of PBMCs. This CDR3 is CASSLGSWESQETQYF. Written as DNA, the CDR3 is TGTGCCAGCAGTTTAGGGAGTTGGGAGAGCCAAGAGACCCAGTACTTC.